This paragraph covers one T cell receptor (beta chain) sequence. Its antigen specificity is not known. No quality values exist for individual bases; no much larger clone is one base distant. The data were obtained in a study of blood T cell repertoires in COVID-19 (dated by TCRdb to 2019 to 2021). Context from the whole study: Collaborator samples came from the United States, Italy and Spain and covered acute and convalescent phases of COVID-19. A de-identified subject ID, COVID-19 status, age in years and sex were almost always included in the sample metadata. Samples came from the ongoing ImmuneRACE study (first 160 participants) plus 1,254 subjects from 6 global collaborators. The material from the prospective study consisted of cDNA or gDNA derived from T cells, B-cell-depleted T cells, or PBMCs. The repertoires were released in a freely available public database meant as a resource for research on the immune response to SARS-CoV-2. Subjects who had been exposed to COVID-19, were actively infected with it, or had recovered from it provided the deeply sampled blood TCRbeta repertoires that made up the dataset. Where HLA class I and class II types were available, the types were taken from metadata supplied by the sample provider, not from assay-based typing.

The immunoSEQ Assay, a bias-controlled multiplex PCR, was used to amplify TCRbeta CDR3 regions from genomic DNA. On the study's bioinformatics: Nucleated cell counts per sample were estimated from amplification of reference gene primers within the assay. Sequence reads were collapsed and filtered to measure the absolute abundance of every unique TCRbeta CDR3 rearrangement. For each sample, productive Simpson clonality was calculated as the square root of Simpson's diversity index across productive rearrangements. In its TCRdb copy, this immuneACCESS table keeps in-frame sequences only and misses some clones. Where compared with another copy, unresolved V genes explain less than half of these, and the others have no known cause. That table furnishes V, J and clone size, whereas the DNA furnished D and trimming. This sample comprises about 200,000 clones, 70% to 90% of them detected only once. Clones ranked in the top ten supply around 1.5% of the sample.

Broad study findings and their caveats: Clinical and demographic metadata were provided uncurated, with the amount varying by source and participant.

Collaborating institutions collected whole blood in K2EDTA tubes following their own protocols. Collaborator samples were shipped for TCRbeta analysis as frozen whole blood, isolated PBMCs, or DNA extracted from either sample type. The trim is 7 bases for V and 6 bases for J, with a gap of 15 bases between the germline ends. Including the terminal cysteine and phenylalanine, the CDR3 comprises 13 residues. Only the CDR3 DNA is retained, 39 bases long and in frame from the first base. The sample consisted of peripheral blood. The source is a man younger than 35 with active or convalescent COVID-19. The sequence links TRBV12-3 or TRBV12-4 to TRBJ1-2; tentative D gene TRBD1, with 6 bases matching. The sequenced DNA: TGTGCCAGCAACACTGGACAGAGGAATGGCTACACCTTC. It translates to CASNTGQRNGYTF.